Sequencing of this T cell receptor beta chain was carried out in a study of blood T cell repertoires in COVID-19. In the original analysis: Counts of nucleated cells, estimated from reference gene primer amplification, were obtained. Clones were sequenced by immunoSEQ multiplex PCR, and TCRdb holds only the in-frame ones, with some missing. V and J calls and clone size are as listed in that table; D and trimming were resolved from the DNA. Of a few hundred thousand clones in the sample, just under 90% were seen once. Participants were aged about 18 to 100 years from around 24 US areas. This clonotype was sampled from a woman aged 45-60 years who had been exposed to COVID-19. Sample: PBMCs or T cells enriched from blood (not recorded which).

CDR3 sequence (DNA): TGTGCCAGCTCACCGGGGCAGACGGACTATGGCTACACCTTC. Its protein is CASSPGQTDYGYTF. The chain employs TRBV18 and TRBJ1-2; tentatively, D is TRBD1 (5 bases). Germline lookup yields CDR1 KGHSH and CDR2 LQKENI. Trimming stripped 3 bases from V and 3 bases from J, with 11 bases between. The CDR3 covers 14 residues.